This T cell receptor beta chain comes out of a study of cytomegalovirus exposure and HLA in healthy donors. Overall study findings and caveats: Most of the CMV-associated TCR beta chains (in a later analysis) appeared to be HLA-restricted.

With regard to this clone: What it recognizes is unknown.

The study ran its PCR with 60 Vbeta and 13 Jbeta primers. Clones were sequenced by immunoSEQ multiplex PCR, and TCRdb holds only the in-frame ones, with some missing. The sample includes roughly 170,000 clones, just under 80% of them seen just once. Trimming removed 3 bases at V and 1 base at J, with 15 bases between. Germline V gene lookup returns CDR1 LNHDA and CDR2 SQIVND (reference sequence). The CDR3 has 16 amino acids. The TCR sequence derives from a young man in good health and CMV-seronegative. Sequencing was carried out using PBMCs. J is TRBJ2-5 and V is TRBV19, with D maybe TRBD2 (5 bases). Written as DNA, the CDR3 is TGTGCCAGTAGTATTGTCAGCCCCGGAGGCCAAGAGACCCAGTACTTC. Protein: CASSIVSPGGQETQYF.